Shown below are 20 T cell receptor beta chains from a single sample sequenced in a study of blood T cell repertoires in COVID-19. Here immunoSEQ multiplex PCR was the method, and the copy in TCRdb shows in-frame clones only, minus some. The sample has 350,000 to 400,000 clones, roughly 90% seen once; the top ten hold around 2.8%. The sample was peripheral blood. The receptors stem from a woman aged 25 to 45 with COVID-19, enrolled during active disease.

This chain links TRBV6-5 with TRBJ1-1; 8 positions match TRBD1. The CDR3 runs 15 residues. With 5 bases clipped from V and 5 bases from J, the junction kept 10 bases outside the gene matches. Germline V gene sequence: CDR1 MNHEY, CDR2 SVGAGI. In nucleotides, the CDR3 is TGTGCCAGCAGTCGGCCCCGGACAGGGCGGACTGAAGCTTTCTTT. It specifies CASSRPRTGRTEAFF.

The chain recombines TRBV7-2 with TRBJ2-1, with 10 bases fitting TRBD1. Germline lookup yields CDR1 SGHTA and CDR2 FQGNSA. V lost 3 bases, J lost 10 bases, and 12 bases stayed unmatched. This CDR3 has 16 amino acids. In DNA form, the CDR3 reads TGTGCCAGCAGCTTTTATCCGGGACAGGGGAGTAGGGAGCAGTTCTTC. It encodes CASSFYPGQGSREQFF.

The chain uses TRBV7-9 and TRBJ1-4, with D perhaps matching TRBD1 (5 bases). This CDR3 has 14 residues. Germline CDR1 is SEHNR and CDR2 is FQNEAQ (reference sequence). V was pared by 8 bases and J by 10 bases, with 20 bases between. In DNA, the CDR3 is TGTGCCAGCGGTACACCGGGGGACGAGGCAAAACTGTTTTTT. The encoded protein is CASGTPGDEAKLFF.

This clone was counted a few times. This sequence joins TRBV2 and TRBJ1-1, with TRBD1 matching 8 bases. The CDR3 consists of 13 residues. Trimming removed 5 bases from V and 9 bases from J; junction bases left unmatched: 8. Germline CDR1 and CDR2: SNHLY and FYNNEI. The CDR3 spells CASSPDRGWQAFF. CDR3 nucleotides: TGTGCCAGCAGTCCCGACAGGGGATGGCAAGCTTTCTTT.

The chain has TRBV7-8 and TRBJ1-5; 8 nucleotides align to TRBD1. The CDR3 extends over 16 amino acids. CDR1 is SGHVS, CDR2 FQNEAQ, per germline. Unmatched junction bases numbered 6, after V lost 5 bases and J lost 0 bases. CDR3 loop: CASSAGQGFSNQPQHF. For the CDR3, the DNA is TGTGCCAGCAGCGCCGGACAGGGATTTAGCAATCAGCCCCAGCATTTT.

DNA of the CDR3: TGCGCCAGCAGTGAGTCCTTATTAGCGGGAGGCACCGGGGAGCTGTTTTTT. It is translated as CASSESLLAGGTGELFF. The chain carries TRBV10-1 and TRBJ2-2; TRBD2 aligns across 10 bases. J gave up 4 bases and V 0 bases, and 5 bases lay outside the gene matches. The length of the CDR3 is 17 residues. The V gene's germline CDR1 is WNHNN and CDR2 SYGVQD (reference sequence).

The rearrangement uses TRBV29-1 and TRBJ2-1, with 9 positions matching TRBD1. CDR1 SQVTM and CDR2 ANQGSEA come from the germline V gene. This CDR3 has 13 residues. V lost 3 bases to trimming and J lost 9 bases; unmatched junction nucleotides: 6. Here the CDR3 DNA reads TGCAGCGTTGAGGGGACAGGGACAGGTGAGCAGTTCTTC. Translation gives CSVEGTGTGEQFF.

J is TRBJ1-3 and V is TRBV25-1; D unresolved. Trimming stripped 7 bases from V and 0 bases from J, with 10 bases between. CDR3 length equals 14 residues. The germline V gene has CDR1 MGHDK and CDR2 SYGVNS. CDR3 protein: CASTEPNSGNTIYF. In DNA, the CDR3 is TGTGCCAGCACCGAGCCAAACTCTGGAAACACCATATATTTT.

This chain connects TRBV7-9 to TRBJ2-7, with D possibly TRBD2 on 6 matching bases. V lost 4 bases to trimming and J lost 3 bases, with 7 bases between them. The CDR3 extends over 12 amino acids. Germline assignment: CDR1 SEHNR and CDR2 FQNEAQ (reference sequence). This chain's CDR3 is CASSSGLYEQYF. CDR3 sequence (DNA): TGTGCCAGCAGCTCGGGACTCTACGAGCAGTACTTC.

This chain links TRBV28 with TRBJ2-3; D possibly corresponds to TRBD2 (6 bases). V was trimmed by 2 bases and J by 5 bases, leaving 17 bases between them. This CDR3 contains 16 residues. CDR1 and CDR2 from the germline V gene are MDHEN and SYDVKM. CDR3 amino acids: CASSLAGQGRRDTQYF. The DNA for the CDR3 is TGTGCCAGCAGTTTAGCGGGGCAGGGTCGAAGAGATACGCAGTATTTT.

V and J are TRBV5-4 and TRBJ1-1; D perhaps matches TRBD1 (6 bases). Per germline, CDR1 SGHNT and CDR2 YYREEE (reference sequence). V was shortened by 4 bases and J by 8 bases, with 18 bases between the two germline ends. The CDR3 contains 14 residues. CDR3 region: CASSVSGGGREAFF. CDR3 bases: TGTGCCAGCAGCGTGTCAGGCGGGGGGCGCGAAGCTTTCTTT.

The chain couples TRBV7-2 to TRBJ2-3; 7 positions agree with TRBD1. Losses at the gene ends were 4 bases for V and 7 bases for J; bases not matched to a gene: 8. This CDR3 spans 14 amino acids. Germline V gene lookup returns CDR1 SGHTA and CDR2 FQGNSA. CDR3 in DNA: TGTGCCAGCAGCTACCAACTACAGGGGAATACGCAGTATTTT. Protein: CASSYQLQGNTQYF.

This rearrangement joins TRBV29-1 to TRBJ2-1; weak D call: TRBD1 (5 bases). V dropped 3 bases and J dropped 2 bases, with 8 bases sitting between them. Germline CDR1 is SQVTM and CDR2 is ANQGSEA. The CDR3 spans 13 residues. CDR3 sequence reads: CSVDREPYNEQFF. The CDR3 coding sequence is TGCAGCGTTGACAGGGAACCCTACAATGAGCAGTTCTTC.

This chain connects TRBV27 to TRBJ2-6; possible D gene TRBD1, 5 bases. Germline CDR1 reads MNHEY; CDR2 reads SMNVEV (reference sequence). The CDR3 has 16 residues. Trimming shortened V by 5 bases and J by 3 bases, and 14 bases separated the two germline ends. The CDR3 loop is CASSAQGTHGANVLTF. CDR3 DNA sequence: TGTGCCAGCAGTGCCCAGGGAACTCATGGGGCCAACGTCCTGACTTTC.

V usage is TRBV20-1 and J usage is TRBJ1-3; D ambiguous. V lost 5 bases to trimming and J lost 0 bases, with 2 bases between them. CDR3 length: 11 residues. Germline V gene lookup returns CDR1 DFQATT and CDR2 SNEGSKA (reference sequence). CDR3 protein: CSAYSGNTIYF. DNA for the CDR3: TGCAGTGCTTACTCTGGAAACACCATATATTTT.

This sequence joins TRBV27 and TRBJ2-3; 11 bases line up with TRBD2. The V and J ends lost 6 bases and 0 bases, in that order; junction bases with no gene match: 8. The CDR3 has 17 residues. Germline CDR1 MNHEY, CDR2 SMNVEV (reference sequence). The CDR3 DNA reads as TGTGCCAGCAGCCGCCTGTTAGCGGGGGGGAGCACAGATACGCAGTATTTT. This translates into CASSRLLAGGSTDTQYF.

This chain uses TRBV9 with TRBJ1-3; D is perhaps TRBD1 (5 bases). This CDR3 is 14 amino acids long. Per germline, CDR1 SGDLS and CDR2 YYNGEE. V was shortened by 3 bases and J by 3 bases, with 10 bases between the two germline ends. The CDR3 spells CASSAHGGGNTIYF. CDR3 coding DNA: TGTGCCAGCAGCGCCCACGGGGGTGGAAACACCATATATTTT.

The genes are TRBV29-1 and TRBJ2-1; tentative D call: TRBD2 (6 bases). V shed 7 bases and J shed 8 bases, with 15 bases lying between them. The CDR3 sequence is 12 residues long. Germline V gene lookup returns CDR1 SQVTM and CDR2 ANQGSEA. The CDR3: CSARERRDEQFF. CDR3 nucleotides: TGCAGCGCCCGGGAGAGGCGAGATGAGCAGTTCTTC.

A single count supports this clone. The rearrangement uses TRBV28 and TRBJ1-4, with D perhaps matching TRBD1 (6 bases). V was shortened by 6 bases and J by 3 bases, with 20 bases between the two germline ends. Germline V gene sequence: CDR1 MDHEN, CDR2 SYDVKM. CDR3 length: 17 residues. The DNA of the CDR3 is TGTGCCAGCAGCCACCACAGGGCCCCTAGACCTAATGAAAAACTGTTTTTT. Translating it yields CASSHHRAPRPNEKLFF. The full variable domain, rest sourced from reference TRBV28 and TRBJ1-4, is DVKVTQSSRYLVKRTGEKVFLECVQDMDHENMFWYRQDPGLGLRLIYFSYDVKMKEKGDIPEGYSVSREKKERFSLILESASTNQTSMYLCASSHHRAPRPNEKLFFGSGTQLSVL.

This clone was seen a single time. The V and J genes are TRBV24-1 and TRBJ1-2; 7 bases agree with TRBD1. The CDR3 has 14 residues. Germline V gene sequence: CDR1 KGHDR, CDR2 SFDVKD. With 5 bases clipped from V and 7 bases from J, the junction kept 9 bases outside the gene matches. Here the CDR3 DNA reads TGTGCCACCAGTGTTGGAAAGGGGGCGCGTGGCTACACCTTC. Protein product: CATSVGKGARGYTF.